Each of the 32 T cell receptor beta chains below was sequenced from the same sample in a study of T cell responses to AZD1222 COVID-19 vaccine. Assay used: immunoSEQ multiplex PCR; TCRdb lists only in-frame clones, some missing. The sample has some 61,000 clones; 87% are singletons. The sample was peripheral blood, taken on day 0 of AZD1222 vaccination. Every receptor here comes from an adult in good health.

This clone was observed a handful of times. This chain joins TRBV6-1 and TRBJ1-5; D remains unclear. This CDR3 has 15 amino acids. Trimming removed 2 bases from V and 0 bases from J, with 8 bases in between. Germline-derived CDR1 and CDR2 are MNHNS and SASEGT. This CDR3 reads CASSELRNSNQPQHF. In DNA form, the CDR3 reads TGTGCCAGCAGTGAATTGAGGAATAGCAATCAGCCCCAGCATTTT.

This clone was detected a few times. V is TRBV6-6 and J is TRBJ2-3; 11 positions match TRBD1. The V gene end was trimmed by 5 bases and the J gene end by 3 bases; junction bases not matched to a gene: 19. This CDR3 region has 20 residues. Germline CDR1 is MNHNY and CDR2 is SVGAGI (reference sequence). CDR3 in DNA: TGTGCCAGCAGTCCCCCGGGACAGGGGGTCGGGGGACTACAAACAGATACGCAGTATTTT. Protein: CASSPPGQGVGGLQTDTQYF.

J is TRBJ1-5 and V is TRBV7-8; no definite D call. CDR3 length equals 12 residues. CDR1 is SGHVS, CDR2 FQNEAQ, per germline. Trimming pared 5 bases from V and 7 bases from J, leaving 9 bases between. The chain's CDR3 is CASSPIRQPQHF. DNA for the CDR3: TGTGCCAGCAGCCCTATCCGGCAGCCCCAGCATTTT. The full variable domain, rest sourced from reference TRBV7-8 and TRBJ1-5, is GAGVSQSPRYKVAKRGQDVALRCDPISGHVSLFWYQQALGQGPEFLTYFQNEAQLDKSGLPSDRFFAERPEGSVSTLKIQRTQQEDSAVYLCASSPIRQPQHFGDGTRLSIL.

The rearrangement links TRBV6-2 or TRBV6-3 to TRBJ1-1; TRBD1 matches at 7 bases. The V and J ends lost 2 bases and 10 bases, in that order; junction bases with no gene match: 7. The CDR3 is made up of 13 amino acids. Per the germline V gene, CDR1 is MNHEY and CDR2 is SVGEGT. CDR3 sequence reads: CASSYGMDRPAFF. The CDR3 DNA sequence: TGTGCCAGCAGTTACGGAATGGACAGGCCAGCTTTCTTT.

J is TRBJ2-7 and V is TRBV6-1; D gene ambiguous. Germline values: CDR1 MNHNS, CDR2 SASEGT. The V gene lost 3 bases and the J gene lost 9 bases, with 6 bases spanning the gap. This CDR3 spans 10 amino acids. The CDR3 sequence is CASSELRQYF. The CDR3 nucleotides read TGTGCCAGCAGTGAGTTAAGGCAGTACTTC.

The chain joins TRBV19 to TRBJ1-1; 8 bases map to TRBD1. Trimming at V came to 5 bases and at J to 0 bases, leaving 11 bases not matched to a gene. The germline V gene encodes CDR1 LNHDA and CDR2 SQIVND (reference sequence). CDR3 length equals 17 residues. CDR3 nucleotides: TGTGCCAGTAGTCTGGGACAGGAGGGACTTTTGAACACTGAAGCTTTCTTT. Translated: CASSLGQEGLLNTEAFF.

As concerns this clone: Being one base from a much bigger clone, this may be a read error. The chain is built from TRBV27 and TRBJ2-7, with 11 bases matching TRBD1. After removal of 5 bases from V and 3 bases from J, the junction contained 3 bases not matched to a gene. This CDR3 region has 14 residues. Per germline, CDR1 MNHEY and CDR2 SMNVEV (reference sequence). CDR3 loop: CASSAGTGGYEQYF. The CDR3 DNA reads TGTGCCAGCAGTGCCGGGACAGGGGGCTACGAGCAGTACTTC.

The chain has TRBV6-4 and TRBJ1-1; D is ambiguous. V lost 6 bases to trimming and J lost 0 bases, with 8 bases between them. Germline values: CDR1 MRHNA, CDR2 SNTAGT. There are 13 residues in the CDR3. CDR3 coding DNA: TGTGCCAGCAGCAAAGAGGTGAACACTGAAGCTTTCTTT. Encoded protein: CASSKEVNTEAFF.

The rearrangement joins TRBV11-2 to TRBJ1-3; 8 bases line up with TRBD1. CDR1 SGHAT and CDR2 FQNNGV come from the germline V gene. The CDR3 totals 16 residues. With V trimmed by 5 bases and J by 1 base, 7 bases remained unmatched. The CDR3, as DNA: TGTGCCAGCAGCCCTCGACAGGGGCCTTCTGGAAACACCATATATTTT. Translating it yields CASSPRQGPSGNTIYF.

The chain joins TRBV5-1 to TRBJ1-3, with TRBD1 matching over 8 bases. Germline V gene sequence: CDR1 SGHRS, CDR2 YFSETQ. This CDR3 comprises 15 residues. Trimming removed 4 bases from V and 2 bases from J; junction bases left unmatched: 5. The CDR3: CASSVTGGTGNTIYF. CDR3 DNA sequence: TGCGCCAGCAGCGTAACAGGGGGTACTGGAAACACCATATATTTT.

The chain carries TRBV7-3 and TRBJ2-5, with TRBD2 identical over 11 bases. Germline CDR1 is SGHTA and CDR2 is FQGTGA. The V and J ends lost 6 bases and 2 bases, in that order; junction bases with no gene match: 8. The CDR3 is 16 residues long. CDR3 sequence: CASSQPASGGQETQYF. In DNA, the CDR3 is TGTGCCAGCAGTCAACCTGCTAGCGGGGGGCAAGAGACCCAGTACTTC.

The V and J genes are TRBV30 and TRBJ1-1, with no clear D. Trimming shortened V by 2 bases and J by 1 base, and 8 bases separated the two germline ends. Germline loops: CDR1 GTSNPN, CDR2 SVGIG (reference sequence). The CDR3 contains 13 residues. For the CDR3, the DNA is TGTGCCTGGAGTAGGTCCTCGAACACTGAAGCTTTCTTT. This translates into CAWSRSSNTEAFF. The full variable domain, completed using reference TRBV30 and TRBJ1-1, is SQTIHQWPATLVQPVGSPLSLECTVEGTSNPNLYWYRQAAGRGLQLLFYSVGIGQISSEVPQNLSASRPQDRQFILSSKKLLLSDSGFYLCAWSRSSNTEAFFGQGTRLTVV.

The chain couples TRBV28 to TRBJ1-2; no clear D. The V and J ends lost 5 bases and 4 bases respectively, with 14 bases between them. CDR3 length equals 14 residues. The germline CDR1 and CDR2 sequences are MDHEN and SYDVKM. The CDR3: CASSPVPRTYGYTF. CDR3 bases: TGTGCCAGCAGTCCCGTTCCCAGAACCTATGGCTACACCTTC.

V gene TRBV18 combines with J gene TRBJ1-5, with TRBD1 matching over 7 bases. J gave up 1 base and V 2 bases, and 5 bases lay outside the gene matches. The length of the CDR3 is 16 residues. Germline lookup yields CDR1 KGHSH and CDR2 LQKENI. CDR3 nucleotides: TGTGCCAGCTCACCAGCCGGGACAGCAAGCAATCAGCCCCAGCATTTT. Amino acid sequence: CASSPAGTASNQPQHF.

The chain employs TRBV28 and TRBJ1-1, with D tentatively TRBD1 (5 bases). CDR1 is MDHEN and CDR2 is SYDVKM in the germline V gene. V gave up 6 bases and J gave up 0 bases, with 8 bases separating them. The CDR3 runs 13 residues. The CDR3 sequence: CASRGVLNTEAFF. The DNA for the CDR3 is TGTGCCAGCAGGGGGGTTTTGAACACTGAAGCTTTCTTT.

CDR3 region: CASRQGTAGELFF. For the CDR3, the DNA is TGTGCCAGCAGACAGGGAACGGCCGGGGAGCTGTTTTTT. The chain employs TRBV11-3 and TRBJ2-2; possibly TRBD1 for D (6 bases). Trimming pared 6 bases from V and 6 bases from J, leaving 11 bases between. There are 13 residues in the CDR3. Germline assignment: CDR1 SGHNT and CDR2 YENEEA.

V usage is TRBV6-6 and J usage is TRBJ1-1; D call uncertain. CDR3 size: 12 residues. V was pared by 6 bases and J by 1 base, with 6 bases between. Germline CDR1 MNHNY, CDR2 SVGAGI (reference sequence). The CDR3 spells CASRDRNTEAFF. The CDR3 nucleotides read TGTGCCAGCAGGGACCGGAACACTGAAGCTTTCTTT.

V is TRBV27 and J is TRBJ1-4; no reliable D call. V was pared by 5 bases and J by 8 bases, with 15 bases between. In germline, CDR1 is MNHEY, CDR2 SMNVEV (reference sequence). CDR3 length: 14 amino acids. The DNA for the CDR3 is TGTGCCAGCAGTGCCTATACAGCGTACGAAAAACTGTTTTTT. It translates to CASSAYTAYEKLFF.

In its sample, this clone was seen once. V is TRBV27 and J is TRBJ1-2; no firm D call. The V end lost 2 bases, the J end lost 0 bases, and 10 bases lay between the germline ends. This CDR3 spans 15 amino acids. Germline V gives CDR1 MNHEY, CDR2 SMNVEV (reference sequence). CDR3 loop: CASSLRQPTNYGYTF. CDR3 sequence (DNA): TGTGCCAGCAGTTTACGGCAGCCGACTAACTATGGCTACACCTTC.

Concerning this clone: The sample contains more than one DNA sequence encoding this CDR3. The V and J genes are TRBV6-5 and TRBJ1-1; D uncertain. Between the trimmed V and J ends, which lost 5 bases and 0 bases, there was a span of 7 bases. Germline values: CDR1 MNHEY, CDR2 SVGAGI. This CDR3 has 13 amino acids. The CDR3 bases are TGTGCCAGCAGTACCCGGTTGAACACTGAAGCTTTCTTT. This gives the protein CASSTRLNTEAFF.

The chain uses TRBV12-3 or TRBV12-4 and TRBJ1-2; possibly TRBD1 for D (5 bases). The CDR3 extends over 13 amino acids. V was trimmed by 6 bases and J by 0 bases, leaving 8 bases between them. The chain's CDR3 is CASRPTANYGYTF. For the CDR3, the DNA is TGTGCCAGCAGGCCGACAGCTAACTATGGCTACACCTTC.

The chain employs TRBV9 and TRBJ2-1; the match to TRBD2 covers 9 bases. Trimming took 0 bases from V and 5 from J; bases not matched to a gene: 3. In germline, CDR1 is SGDLS, CDR2 YYNGEE. This CDR3 comprises 15 residues. The CDR3 DNA reads as TGTGCCAGCAGCGTAGGACTAGCGGTTGACAATGAGCAGTTCTTC. Amino acid sequence: CASSVGLAVDNEQFF.

This clone is termed medium-sized (0.01 to 0.1%). V gene TRBV5-4 combines with J gene TRBJ2-1; D is perhaps TRBD2 (6 bases). The CDR3 is 15 amino acids. Trimming stripped 0 bases from V and 9 bases from J, with 16 bases between. The V gene's germline CDR1 is SGHNT and CDR2 YYREEE (reference sequence). The CDR3 nucleotides read TGTGCCAGCAGCTTGGGGTCTAGGCGGAGGGGTGAGCAGTTCTTC. This sequence encodes CASSLGSRRRGEQFF.

J is TRBJ1-2 and V is TRBV7-9; D unresolved. Trimming pared 4 bases from V and 0 bases from J, leaving 12 bases between. The CDR3 length is 15 residues. CDR1 SEHNR and CDR2 FQNEAQ come from the germline V gene (reference sequence). The CDR3 nucleotides are TGTGCCAGCAGCTCGCCCGACACAGCTAACTATGGCTACACCTTC. Encoded protein: CASSSPDTANYGYTF.

The rearrangement links TRBV28 to TRBJ2-7, with D possibly being TRBD2 (7 bases). The CDR3 loop spans 17 amino acids. Germline V gene lookup returns CDR1 MDHEN and CDR2 SYDVKM. Trimming cost V 7 bases and J 0 bases, with 22 bases left between them. The CDR3 DNA follows: TGTGCCAGCACCTCGGGGGCGGCCGGGACTAACTCCTACGAGCAGTACTTC. Its protein product is CASTSGAAGTNSYEQYF.

The chain has TRBV2 and TRBJ1-1; 9 positions match TRBD1. Trimming cost V 6 bases and J 1 base; bases outside gene matches: 6. Germline assignment: CDR1 SNHLY and CDR2 FYNNEI. The CDR3 is 15 amino acids. In DNA form, the CDR3 reads TGTGCCAGCAGCTCCATGGGACAGGGGAACACTGAAGCTTTCTTT. It translates to CASSSMGQGNTEAFF.

The gene calls are TRBV4-1 and TRBJ2-2; D is tentatively TRBD1 or TRBD2 (5 bases each). CDR1 MGHRA and CDR2 YSYEKL come from the germline V gene. V was shortened by 7 bases and J by 6 bases, with 18 bases between the two germline ends. The CDR3 has 15 residues. The CDR3 spells CASKRTSGTAGELFF. The DNA for the CDR3 is TGCGCCAGCAAACGGACCTCAGGGACGGCCGGGGAGCTGTTTTTT.

Only a few counts were recorded for this clone. The chain uses TRBV28 and TRBJ2-7; D is unresolved. V lost 6 bases, J lost 2 bases, and 14 bases lay in between. The CDR3 sequence is 14 residues long. Germline CDR1 is MDHEN and CDR2 is SYDVKM. CDR3 nucleotide sequence: TGTGCCAGCAGACCGCCTGGATTGACCTACGAGCAGTACTTC. This gives the protein CASRPPGLTYEQYF.

This chain connects TRBV12-3 or TRBV12-4 to TRBJ2-5, with no clear D. This CDR3 is built from 11 residues. V was trimmed by 6 bases and J by 9 bases, leaving 11 bases between them. The CDR3 is CASSRTRAQYF. CDR3 nucleotides: TGTGCCAGCAGCCGGACCCGGGCCCAGTACTTC.

The chain employs TRBV28 and TRBJ2-2, with D unclear. The CDR3 has 14 amino acids. The ends were cut back, 4 bases at V and 6 bases at J, with 12 bases in the middle. Germline V lookup: CDR1 MDHEN, CDR2 SYDVKM. The CDR3 loop reads CASSYMLSAGELFF. In nucleotides, the CDR3 is TGTGCCAGCAGTTATATGTTGAGCGCCGGGGAGCTGTTTTTT.

The chain carries TRBV4-2 and TRBJ2-7; D ambiguous. Germline V gene lookup returns CDR1 LGHNA and CDR2 YNFKEQ. V shed 4 bases and J shed 0 bases, with 10 bases lying between them. CDR3 length equals 14 residues. The CDR3 DNA reads as TGTGCCAGCAGCCGAGACCTGAGCTCCTACGAGCAGTACTTC. Protein: CASSRDLSSYEQYF.

The V call is TRBV15, the J call TRBJ1-3, with 8 bases matching TRBD1. The V and J ends lost 2 bases and 3 bases, in that order; junction bases with no gene match: 12. This CDR3 contains 18 residues. Germline values: CDR1 LNHNV, CDR2 YYDKDF (reference sequence). The CDR3 bases are TGTGCCACCAGCAGACCAACCCTTCAGGGGGCCGGTGGAAACACCATATATTTT. This gives the protein CATSRPTLQGAGGNTIYF.